These 4 T cell receptor beta chains were sequenced from one sample in a study of cytomegalovirus exposure and HLA in healthy donors. A multiplex PCR was run with 60 Vbeta primers and 13 Jbeta primers. Measured with immunoSEQ multiplex PCR; TCRdb has only the in-frame clones, and not every one. The sample has tens of thousands of clones; around three quarters are singletons. Sample: PBMCs. Receptors originate from a man under 40 in good health and CMV-seronegative.

The chain joins TRBV21-1 to TRBJ2-1; the DNA was not compared with TRBD2, the D call given in the table. TRBV21-1 is termed a pseudogene. This CDR3 has 15 amino acids. CDR3 DNA sequence: TGTGCCAGTCCGCCTCCGGGACTAGCGGGGTTATGGGGGTTCTTC. Translated, it gives CASPPPGLAGLWGFF.

In this sample, this clone turned up a few times. This chain joins TRBV5-4 and TRBJ2-1; TRBD2 is a possible D gene (7 bases). Trimming left V 7 bases short and J 5 bases short, with 19 bases between. There are 15 residues in the CDR3. CDR1 is SGHNT and CDR2 is YYREEE in the germline V gene (reference sequence). The CDR3, as DNA: TGTGCCAGCTACAACGGGGAGGGGACAAACAATGAGCAGTTCTTC. Translated, it gives CASYNGEGTNNEQFF.

The CDR3 region is CASSYLSGLIYEQYF. DNA of the CDR3: TGTGCCAGCAGTTACTTAAGCGGATTAATTTACGAGCAGTACTTC. The V gene is TRBV6-5, the J gene TRBJ2-7, with a tentative D call TRBD2 (5 bases). The CDR3 is made up of 15 amino acids. V was shortened by 1 base and J by 4 bases, with 14 bases between the two germline ends. Germline loops: CDR1 MNHEY, CDR2 SVGAGI.

The chain recombines TRBV12-1 with TRBJ2-7; the table's D call, TRBD1, has no DNA check behind it. TRBV12-1 is marked as a pseudogene. The CDR3 consists of 14 residues. CDR3 region: CASSPGQDSYEQYF. CDR3 DNA: TGTGCCAGCAGCCCGGGACAGGACTCCTACGAGCAGTACTTC.